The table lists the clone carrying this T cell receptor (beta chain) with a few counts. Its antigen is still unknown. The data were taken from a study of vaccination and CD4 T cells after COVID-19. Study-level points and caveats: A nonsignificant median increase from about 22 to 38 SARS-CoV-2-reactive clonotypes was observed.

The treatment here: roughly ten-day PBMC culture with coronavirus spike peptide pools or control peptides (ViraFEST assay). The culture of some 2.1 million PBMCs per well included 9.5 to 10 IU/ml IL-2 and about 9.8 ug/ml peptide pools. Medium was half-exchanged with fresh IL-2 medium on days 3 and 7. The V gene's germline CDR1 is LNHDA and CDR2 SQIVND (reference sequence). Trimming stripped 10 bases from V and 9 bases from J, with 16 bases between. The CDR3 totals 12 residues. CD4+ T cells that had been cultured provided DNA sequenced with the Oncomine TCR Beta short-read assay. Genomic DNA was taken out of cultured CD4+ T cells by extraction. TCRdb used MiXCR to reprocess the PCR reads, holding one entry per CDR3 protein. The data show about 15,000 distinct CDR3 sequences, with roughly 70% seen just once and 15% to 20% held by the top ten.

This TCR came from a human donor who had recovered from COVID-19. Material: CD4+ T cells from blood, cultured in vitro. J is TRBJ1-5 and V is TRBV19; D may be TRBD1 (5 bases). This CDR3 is CATTGPKPPQHF. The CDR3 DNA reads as TGTGCCACAACGGGGCCTAAGCCGCCCCAGCATTTT.